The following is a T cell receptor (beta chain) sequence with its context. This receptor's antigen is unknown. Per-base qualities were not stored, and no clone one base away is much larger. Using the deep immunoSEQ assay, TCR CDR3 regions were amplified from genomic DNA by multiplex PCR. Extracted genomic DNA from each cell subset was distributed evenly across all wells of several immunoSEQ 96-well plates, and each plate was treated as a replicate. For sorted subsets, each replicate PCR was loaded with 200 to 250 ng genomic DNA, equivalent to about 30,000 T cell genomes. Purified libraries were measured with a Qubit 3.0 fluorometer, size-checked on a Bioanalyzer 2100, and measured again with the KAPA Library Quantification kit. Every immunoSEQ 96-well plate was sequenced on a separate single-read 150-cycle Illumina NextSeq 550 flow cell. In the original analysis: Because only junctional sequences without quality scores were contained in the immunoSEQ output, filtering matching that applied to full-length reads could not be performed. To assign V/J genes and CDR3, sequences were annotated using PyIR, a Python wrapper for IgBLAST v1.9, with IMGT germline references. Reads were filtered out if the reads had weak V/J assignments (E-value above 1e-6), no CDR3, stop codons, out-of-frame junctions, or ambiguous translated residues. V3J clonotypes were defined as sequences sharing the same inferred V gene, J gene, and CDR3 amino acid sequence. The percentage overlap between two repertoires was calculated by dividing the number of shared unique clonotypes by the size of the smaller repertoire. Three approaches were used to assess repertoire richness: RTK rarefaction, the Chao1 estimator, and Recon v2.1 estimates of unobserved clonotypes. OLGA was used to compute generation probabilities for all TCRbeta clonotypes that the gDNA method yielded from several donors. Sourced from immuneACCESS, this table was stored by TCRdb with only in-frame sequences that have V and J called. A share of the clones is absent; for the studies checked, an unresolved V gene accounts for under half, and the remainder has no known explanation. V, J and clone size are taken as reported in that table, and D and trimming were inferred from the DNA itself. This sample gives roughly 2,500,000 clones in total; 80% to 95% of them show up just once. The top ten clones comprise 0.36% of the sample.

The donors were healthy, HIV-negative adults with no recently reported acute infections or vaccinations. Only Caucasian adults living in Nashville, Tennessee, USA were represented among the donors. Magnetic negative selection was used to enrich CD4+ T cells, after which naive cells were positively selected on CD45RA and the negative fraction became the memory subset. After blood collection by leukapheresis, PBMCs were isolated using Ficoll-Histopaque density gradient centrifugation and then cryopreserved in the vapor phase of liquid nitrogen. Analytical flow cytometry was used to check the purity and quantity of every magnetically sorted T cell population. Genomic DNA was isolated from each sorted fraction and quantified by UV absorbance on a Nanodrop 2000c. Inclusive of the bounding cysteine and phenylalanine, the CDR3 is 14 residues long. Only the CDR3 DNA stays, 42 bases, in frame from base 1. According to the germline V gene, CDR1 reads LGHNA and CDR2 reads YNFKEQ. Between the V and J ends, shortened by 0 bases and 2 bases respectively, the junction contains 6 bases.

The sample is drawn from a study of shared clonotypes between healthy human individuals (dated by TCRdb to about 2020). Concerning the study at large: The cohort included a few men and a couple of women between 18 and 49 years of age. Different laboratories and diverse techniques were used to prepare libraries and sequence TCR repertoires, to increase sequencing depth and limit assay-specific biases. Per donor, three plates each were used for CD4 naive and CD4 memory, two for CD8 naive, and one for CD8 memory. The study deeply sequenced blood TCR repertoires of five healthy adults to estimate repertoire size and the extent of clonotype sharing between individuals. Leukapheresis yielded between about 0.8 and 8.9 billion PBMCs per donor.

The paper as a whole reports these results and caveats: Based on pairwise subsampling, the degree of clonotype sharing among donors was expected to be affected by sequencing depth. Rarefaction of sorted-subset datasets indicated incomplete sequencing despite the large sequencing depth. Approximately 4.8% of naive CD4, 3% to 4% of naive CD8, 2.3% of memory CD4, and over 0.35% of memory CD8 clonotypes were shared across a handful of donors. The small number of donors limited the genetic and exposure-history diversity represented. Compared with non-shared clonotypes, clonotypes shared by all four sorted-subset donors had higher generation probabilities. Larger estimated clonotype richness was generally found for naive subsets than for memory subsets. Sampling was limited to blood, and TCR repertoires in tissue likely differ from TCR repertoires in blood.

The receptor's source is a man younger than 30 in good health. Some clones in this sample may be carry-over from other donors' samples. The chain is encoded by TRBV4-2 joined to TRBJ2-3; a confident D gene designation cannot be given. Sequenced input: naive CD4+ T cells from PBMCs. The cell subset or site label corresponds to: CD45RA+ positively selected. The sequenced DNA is TGTGCCAGCAGCCAAGAACGCTTCACAGATACGCAGTATTTT. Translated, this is CASSQERFTDTQYF.